A selection of T cell receptor beta chains follows, all from one sample in a study of blood T cells in healthy people across ages. TCRdb re-called the 5' RACE reads with MiXCR, one entry per CDR3 protein. Here the sample spans fewer than 900,000 distinct CDR3 sequences, 43% being singletons. Sequencing was carried out using blood. Receptors originate from a woman aged 55-70 years in good health. CDR3s include the opening cysteine and the closing phenylalanine or tryptophan. The order of the fields is clone size, V gene, D gene, J gene, CDR3 DNA, CDR3 protein. The D gene is left open where the match is weak. The size field is filled for only some rows; it gives once, few, many or a size class.

size: NA; V: TRBV14; D: TRBD1; J: TRBJ1-1; DNA: TGTGCCAGCAGCCAGGACAGGGGGTCTCGGGGCACTGAAGCTTTCTTT; CDR3: CASSQDRGSRGTEAFF
size: few; V: TRBV11-2; D: NA; J: TRBJ2-3; DNA: TGTGCCAGCAGCTTAGTCCGGACAACTTATAGTTCGGATACGCAGTATTTT; CDR3: CASSLVRTTYSSDTQYF
size: NA; V: TRBV20-1; D: NA; J: TRBJ2-3; DNA: TGCAGTGCTAGAGGGGTGACCCCTAGCACAGATACGCAGTATTTT; CDR3: CSARGVTPSTDTQYF
size: few; V: TRBV20-1; D: NA; J: TRBJ2-7; DNA: TGCAGTGCTACAGGGAGGACCGAGCAGTACTTC; CDR3: CSATGRTEQYF
size: NA; V: TRBV12-3/TRBV12-4; D: TRBD2; J: TRBJ2-5; DNA: TGTACCAGCAGTTTAGGTAGCGGGGGGGCCGGAGAGACCCAGTACTTC; CDR3: CTSSLGSGGAGETQYF
size: NA; V: TRBV12-3/TRBV12-4; D: NA; J: TRBJ2-3; DNA: TGTGCCAGCTCAACGGAAAGAAGCACAGATACGCAGTATTTT; CDR3: CASSTERSTDTQYF
size: few; V: TRBV24-1; D: NA; J: TRBJ2-3; DNA: TGTGCCACCAGTGATTCGTACAGGTTTACAGATACGCAGTATTTT; CDR3: CATSDSYRFTDTQYF
size: few; V: TRBV6-2/TRBV6-3; D: NA; J: TRBJ2-4; DNA: TGTGCCAGCAGCCGCGTCCAGTCAGCCAAAAACATTCAGTACTTC; CDR3: CASSRVQSAKNIQYF
size: NA; V: TRBV11-2; D: NA; J: TRBJ2-1; DNA: TGTGCCAGCACCCGACCAGGGTGGGATGAGCAGTTCTTC; CDR3: CASTRPGWDEQFF
size: NA; V: TRBV5-1; D: NA; J: TRBJ2-3; DNA: TGCGCCAGCTCGGCCGTCGACTTCACAGATACGCAGTATTTT; CDR3: CASSAVDFTDTQYF
size: NA; V: TRBV5-1; D: TRBD2; J: TRBJ2-1; DNA: TGCGCCAGCAGCTTGGCGCCTAGCGGGAGTTCAAATGAGCAGTTCTTC; CDR3: CASSLAPSGSSNEQFF
size: few; V: TRBV20-1; D: NA; J: TRBJ1-5; DNA: TGCAGTGCCCCTTGGGGAGGGGGAACCAATCAGCCCCAGCATTTT; CDR3: CSAPWGGGTNQPQHF
size: NA; V: TRBV20-1; D: NA; J: TRBJ1-5; DNA: TGCAGTGCTAGAGTTGGGGGTATTCAGCCCCAGCATTTT; CDR3: CSARVGGIQPQHF
size: few; V: TRBV3-1; D: NA; J: TRBJ2-2; DNA: TGTGCCAGCAGCCAAGCCCCTGACACCGGGGAGCTGTTTTTT; CDR3: CASSQAPDTGELFF
size: NA; V: TRBV20-1; D: NA; J: TRBJ2-7; DNA: TGCAGTGCTAGAGATCGGGGGCACTACGAGCAGTACTTC; CDR3: CSARDRGHYEQYF
size: NA; V: TRBV5-1; D: NA; J: TRBJ1-2; DNA: TGCGCCAGCAGCATCCCAGGGGCAGGGAAGGGCACCTTC; CDR3: CASSIPGAGKGTF
size: NA; V: TRBV7-2; D: NA; J: TRBJ2-3; DNA: TGTGCCAGCAGCGCACAGGGGCGGGGAGATACGCAGTATTTT; CDR3: CASSAQGRGDTQYF
size: many; V: TRBV5-1; D: TRBD2; J: TRBJ2-5; DNA: TGCGCCAGCAGCACCGATTCTAGCGGGAGACGGAGTGGCAGAGAGACCCAGTACTTC; CDR3: CASSTDSSGRRSGRETQYF
size: NA; V: TRBV7-7; D: TRBD1; J: TRBJ2-4; DNA: TGTGCTAACTCCGGGACAGATACCAAAAACATTCAGTACTTC; CDR3: CANSGTDTKNIQYF
size: few; V: TRBV21-1; D: NA; J: TRBJ1-1; DNA: TGTGCCAGCAGCAAAGAGGGCAGGGGGCGCAACACTGAAGCTTTCTTT; CDR3: CASSKEGRGRNTEAFF
size: few; V: TRBV24-1; D: TRBD2; J: TRBJ2-1; DNA: TGTGCCACCATGGATAGCGGGAGTGCTTACAATGAGCAGTTCTTC; CDR3: CATMDSGSAYNEQFF
size: NA; V: TRBV28; D: NA; J: TRBJ2-1; DNA: TGTGCCAGCAGTCCTGAATGGAATGAGCAGTTCTTC; CDR3: CASSPEWNEQFF
size: NA; V: TRBV6-6; D: NA; J: TRBJ1-2; DNA: TGTGCCAGCAGTTTTGAAGGGGCTAACTATGGCTACACCTTC; CDR3: CASSFEGANYGYTF
size: NA; V: TRBV29-1; D: TRBD2; J: TRBJ2-1; DNA: TGCAGCGGCCGGACTAGCGGGGGTGGGAATGAGCAGTTCTTC; CDR3: CSGRTSGGGNEQFF
size: once; V: TRBV28; D: TRBD1; J: TRBJ1-2; DNA: TGTGCCAGCAGCCCGACGGACAGGGTGAATGGCTACACCTTC; CDR3: CASSPTDRVNGYTF
size: NA; V: TRBV7-2; D: NA; J: TRBJ1-6; DNA: TGTGCCAGCAGCTTAGCGGGGACACCGAATAATTCACCCCTCCACTTT; CDR3: CASSLAGTPNNSPLHF
size: NA; V: TRBV6-2/TRBV6-3; D: TRBD1; J: TRBJ1-1; DNA: TGTGCCAGCAGGCCCAGGGGGCGAAACACTGAAGCTTTCTTT; CDR3: CASRPRGRNTEAFF
size: few; V: TRBV20-1; D: NA; J: TRBJ2-7; DNA: TGCAGTGCTAGAGGTTGGAACCTGACCTACGAGCAGTACTTC; CDR3: CSARGWNLTYEQYF
size: NA; V: TRBV28; D: TRBD2; J: TRBJ2-2; DNA: TGTGCCAGCAGTACCCCGGGACTAGCGGTTACCGGGGAGCTGTTTTTT; CDR3: CASSTPGLAVTGELFF
size: many; V: TRBV4-3; D: NA; J: TRBJ2-6; DNA: TGCGCCAGCAGCCAACCCCAAAGGGGAGGAAACTCTGGGGCCAACGTCCTGACTTTC; CDR3: CASSQPQRGGNSGANVLTF
size: few; V: TRBV4-1; D: NA; J: TRBJ2-7; DNA: TGCGCCAGCAGCCCCGCGAGCCCCGGGTACGAGCAGTACTTC; CDR3: CASSPASPGYEQYF
size: NA; V: TRBV18; D: NA; J: TRBJ2-5; DNA: TGTGCCAGCTCACCCGGACGGAACCAAGAGACCCAGTACTTC; CDR3: CASSPGRNQETQYF
size: few; V: TRBV30; D: NA; J: TRBJ1-2; DNA: TGTGCCTGGAGTACAGGAAACTATGGCTACACCTTC; CDR3: CAWSTGNYGYTF
size: NA; V: TRBV20-1; D: NA; J: TRBJ2-5; DNA: TGCAGTGCTGGGAACGGGGGTGGTGCTCAAGAGACCCAGTACTTC; CDR3: CSAGNGGGAQETQYF
size: NA; V: TRBV6-2/TRBV6-3; D: NA; J: TRBJ2-1; DNA: TGTGCCAGCAGTTACTCTATGGGCGTCCTTGGTGAGCAGTTCTTC; CDR3: CASSYSMGVLGEQFF
size: NA; V: TRBV20-1; D: NA; J: TRBJ1-1; DNA: TGCAGTGCGCGACGGAGCCGTGGTACTGAAGCTTTCTTT; CDR3: CSARRSRGTEAFF
size: few; V: TRBV20-1; D: NA; J: TRBJ2-7; DNA: TGCAGTGCTAGTGGGGGCCCCTACGAGCAGTACTTC; CDR3: CSASGGPYEQYF
size: NA; V: TRBV7-2; D: NA; J: TRBJ1-5; DNA: TGTGCCAGCAGCGCCCTGGGGGGGGTCTTCAATCAGCCCCAGCATTTT; CDR3: CASSALGGVFNQPQHF
size: NA; V: TRBV6-6; D: NA; J: TRBJ2-7; DNA: TGTGCCAGCAGTCTTACTTCCGGGACACCGAGCTCCTACGAGCAGTACTTC; CDR3: CASSLTSGTPSSYEQYF
size: NA; V: TRBV29-1; D: TRBD2; J: TRBJ2-1; DNA: TGCAGCGTTCGACTAGCGATCCCCTACAATGAGCAGTTCTTC; CDR3: CSVRLAIPYNEQFF
size: many; V: TRBV6-5; D: NA; J: TRBJ2-1; DNA: TGTGCCAGCAGTTACGGGGTAGATAACAATGAGCAGTTCTTC; CDR3: CASSYGVDNNEQFF
size: NA; V: TRBV20-1; D: TRBD2; J: TRBJ2-3; DNA: TGCAGTGCTAGTCTCAGCGGGGACCTCACAGATACGCAGTATTTT; CDR3: CSASLSGDLTDTQYF
size: NA; V: TRBV6-2/TRBV6-3; D: TRBD2; J: TRBJ2-4; DNA: TGTGCCAGCCGATCGGCGGGAGGCAAAAACATTCAGTACTTC; CDR3: CASRSAGGKNIQYF
size: NA; V: TRBV20-1; D: NA; J: TRBJ2-2; DNA: TGCAGTGCTAGGGCCCCCGGGGAGCTGTTTTTT; CDR3: CSARAPGELFF
size: few; V: TRBV28; D: NA; J: TRBJ2-7; DNA: TGTGCCAGCAGACCGGGACACCCTCGGGGCGAGCAGTACTTC; CDR3: CASRPGHPRGEQYF
size: NA; V: TRBV12-3/TRBV12-4; D: NA; J: TRBJ2-7; DNA: TGTGCCAGCAGTTTAGGGGGAGGGGGCCTTCCCTACGAGCAGTACTTC; CDR3: CASSLGGGGLPYEQYF
size: NA; V: TRBV2; D: NA; J: TRBJ2-3; DNA: TGTGCCAGCAGTGCGATGGGGGTTACTAGCACAGATACGCAGTATTTT; CDR3: CASSAMGVTSTDTQYF